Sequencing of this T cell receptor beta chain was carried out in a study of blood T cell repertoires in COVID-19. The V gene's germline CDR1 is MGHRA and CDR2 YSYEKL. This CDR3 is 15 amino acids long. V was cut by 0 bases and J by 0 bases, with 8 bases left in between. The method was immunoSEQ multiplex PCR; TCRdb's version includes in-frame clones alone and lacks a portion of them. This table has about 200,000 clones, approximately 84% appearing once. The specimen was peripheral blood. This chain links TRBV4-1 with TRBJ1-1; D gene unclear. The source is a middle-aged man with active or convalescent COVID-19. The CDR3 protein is CASSQDMSLNTEAFF. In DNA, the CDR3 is TGCGCCAGCAGCCAAGATATGAGCCTGAACACTGAAGCTTTCTTT.